The source of this T cell receptor (beta chain) is a study of T cell changes during pregnancy in multiple sclerosis. Germline lookup yields CDR1 MNHEY and CDR2 SMNVEV (reference sequence). This CDR3 is built from 15 residues. The ends were cut back, 1 base at V and 5 bases at J, with 11 bases in the middle. Produced via immunoSEQ multiplex PCR; TCRdb's table is partial and in-frame only. The sample has 80,000 or so clones, 92% seen once; the top ten hold around 2.6%. Material: peripheral blood, obtained before pregnancy. The source of this sequence is a female donor with multiple sclerosis, enrolled in a pregnancy study. This chain links TRBV27 with TRBJ1-4; D not certain. CDR3 nucleotide sequence: TGTGCCAGCAGTTTATGGGCAGGAAAGAATGAAAAACTGTTTTTT. Translated: CASSLWAGKNEKLFF.